This TCR beta chain is from a study of blood T cell repertoires in COVID-19. For the study at large: The samples span acute and convalescent COVID-19 from the United States, Italy and Spain. T cells, B-cell-depleted T cells, or PBMCs provided the cDNA or gDNA that served as material.

Authors' data handling: Quantification of nucleated cells was approximated via reference gene primer amplification. Measured with immunoSEQ multiplex PCR; TCRdb has only the in-frame clones, and not every one. From that table come the V and J calls and clone size; the DNA was used to work out D and trimming. The sample yields under 250,000 clones, about 86% seen once. In germline, CDR1 is MDHEN, CDR2 SYDVKM. V was trimmed by 5 bases and J by 0 bases, leaving 16 bases between them. The CDR3 covers 16 residues. The sequenced sample was peripheral blood. The chain couples TRBV28 to TRBJ1-1; a weak D match, TRBD1 (6 bases). The source is a man aged 50 to 59 with active or convalescent COVID-19. Written as DNA, the CDR3 is TGTGCCAGCAGTCCGTCAGACAGGCCCATGAACACTGAAGCTTTCTTT. Translated, it gives CASSPSDRPMNTEAFF.